The 14 T cell receptor beta chains below were found in one sample sequenced in a study of Graves' ophthalmopathy and Graves' hyperthyroidism. For repertoire sequencing, the TCR beta CDR3 regions were amplified from RNA transcripts. Amplification began with first-round RT-PCR using HTBI primers, then second-round multiplex PCR was performed. TCRdb passed the multiplex PCR reads through MiXCR, listing each CDR3 protein once. The table shows 220,000 or so distinct CDR3 sequences, with roughly a fifth occurring only once. Sequencing was done on a sample of peripheral blood. The receptors were gathered from a woman in her 50s with Graves' ophthalmopathy.

This clonotype appeared many times. The chain employs TRBV6-1 and TRBJ1-5; D gene unclear. CDR1 is MNHNS and CDR2 is SASEGT in the germline V gene. The CDR3 loop spans 14 amino acids. V was pared by 2 bases and J by 3 bases, with 8 bases between. The CDR3 sequence is CASSESGPNQPQHF. CDR3 in DNA: TGTGCCAGCAGTGAATCAGGACCCAATCAGCCCCAGCATTTT.

V and J are TRBV12-3 or TRBV12-4 and TRBJ1-2; 7 bases agree with TRBD1. Unmatched junction bases numbered 7, after V lost 6 bases and J lost 6 bases. This CDR3 comprises 13 residues. The CDR3 loop is CASRPDRVHGYTF. DNA of the CDR3: TGTGCCAGCAGGCCCGACAGGGTTCATGGCTACACCTTC.

J is TRBJ2-2 and V is TRBV4-1; weak D call: TRBD1 (5 bases). CDR1 is MGHRA and CDR2 is YSYEKL in the germline V gene. The V gene lost 6 bases and the J gene lost 1 base, with 6 bases spanning the gap. The CDR3 totals 13 residues. The CDR3, as DNA: TGCGCCAGCAGAGGGGAGAACACCGGGGAGCTGTTTTTT. Its protein is CASRGENTGELFF.

At least ten counts were recorded for this clonotype. This chain uses TRBV12-3 or TRBV12-4 with TRBJ2-2; 12 nucleotides line up with TRBD2. This CDR3 has 19 amino acids. Trimming took 4 bases from V and 3 from J; bases not matched to a gene: 12. The CDR3 region has the DNA TGTGCCAGCAGTTCGACTAGCGGGAGATCGGGGATTCACACCGGGGAGCTGTTTTTT. Translated, it gives CASSSTSGRSGIHTGELFF.

This clonotype was picked up many times. V usage is TRBV4-2 and J usage is TRBJ1-3; D is possibly TRBD1 (6 bases). Trimming cost V 4 bases and J 0 bases, with 13 bases left between them. This CDR3 region has 16 residues. CDR1 and CDR2 from the germline V gene are LGHNA and YNFKEQ. The CDR3, as DNA: TGTGCCAGCAGCCTAGGGGACACGAACTCTGGAAACACCATATATTTT. Protein sequence: CASSLGDTNSGNTIYF.

This clonotype was found many times. The chain joins TRBV11-2 to TRBJ1-3; 7 positions match TRBD1. Germline V gene sequence: CDR1 SGHAT, CDR2 FQNNGV. V lost 4 bases to trimming and J lost 0 bases; unmatched junction nucleotides: 6. This CDR3 contains 16 residues. The CDR3 sequence is CASSSMQGVSGNTIYF. Written as DNA, the CDR3 is TGTGCCAGCAGCTCTATGCAGGGGGTCTCTGGAAACACCATATATTTT.

This clonotype was picked up many times. CDR3 bases: TGTGCCAGCAGTTTCCCGCTCGTTTCCACGGCTTTCTTT. Translating gives CASSFPLVSTAFF. The chain links TRBV28 to TRBJ1-1; D gene uncertain. The V gene lost 3 bases and the J gene lost 11 bases, with 16 bases spanning the gap. Per germline, CDR1 MDHEN and CDR2 SYDVKM. This CDR3 is 13 amino acids long.

This chain uses TRBV7-8 with TRBJ2-7; D gene ambiguous. This CDR3 comprises 15 residues. CDR1 is SGHVS and CDR2 is FQNEAQ in the germline V gene. V was clipped by 3 bases and J by 0 bases, with 12 bases between them. The CDR3 nucleotides are TGTGCCAGCAGCTTGGACCCCCGCGGCTCCTACGAGCAGTACTTC. Protein product: CASSLDPRGSYEQYF.

This clonotype was counted many times. The V call is TRBV6-1, the J call TRBJ1-2, with unresolved D. CDR1 and CDR2 from the germline V gene are MNHNS and SASEGT. The CDR3 sequence is 14 residues long. The V end lost 0 bases, the J end lost 4 bases, and 9 bases lay between the germline ends. The CDR3 reads CASSEAVPSYGYTF. CDR3 nucleotide sequence: TGTGCCAGCAGTGAAGCGGTGCCGTCCTATGGCTACACCTTC.

This clonotype was counted ten times or more. One junction end disagrees with the germline gene, perhaps due to a read error. This chain joins TRBV7-2 and TRBJ2-4; 7 bases line up with TRBD2. CDR1 is SGHTA and CDR2 is FQGNSA in the germline V gene. The CDR3 loop spans 10 amino acids. CDR3 sequence (DNA): TGTGCCAGCAACCTCGGGACGGGGGGCTTC. This gives the protein CASNLGTGGF.

In this sample, this clonotype turned up a few times. DNA for the CDR3: TGTGCCAGCAGTGACGGACAGTCCGGGGTGCGGAATGGCTACACCTTC. The encoded protein is CASSDGQSGVRNGYTF. V usage is TRBV6-1 and J usage is TRBJ1-2, with D perhaps TRBD1 (6 bases). The germline gives CDR1 MNHNS, CDR2 SASEGT. CDR3 length: 16 amino acids. The V end was cut by 3 bases, the J end by 6 bases, with 20 bases between.

In its sample, this clonotype was seen many times. This chain joins TRBV13 and TRBJ2-7; D is tentatively TRBD1 or TRBD2 (5 bases each). CDR1 is PRHDT and CDR2 is FYEKMQ in the germline V gene (reference sequence). This CDR3 has 13 amino acids. V lost 5 bases and J lost 5, with 13 bases in between. The CDR3 sequence is CASSHGGRHEQYF. CDR3 in DNA: TGTGCCAGCAGCCATGGGGGACGCCACGAGCAGTACTTC.

In this sample, this clonotype turned up a few times. The chain combines TRBV5-1 with TRBJ2-2, with D possibly called TRBD1 or TRBD2 (5 bases each). Per germline, CDR1 SGHRS and CDR2 YFSETQ. V was pared by 3 bases and J by 9 bases, with 12 bases between. CDR3 length: 13 amino acids. The CDR3 bases are TGCGCCAGCAGCTACACCGGGGACCGGGAGCTGTTTTTT. It is translated as CASSYTGDRELFF.

At least ten counts were recorded for this clonotype. An end of the junction differs from the germline gene, which may be a read error. The chain is built from TRBV29-1 and TRBJ2-7; 9 bases line up with TRBD2. Germline CDR1 is SQVTM and CDR2 is ANQGSEA. The CDR3 runs to 11 residues. CDR3 protein: CSGTHPGLALF. The CDR3 DNA reads TGCAGCGGGACCCATCCGGGACTAGCTCTCTTC.